The subject of this entry is one T cell receptor (beta chain). What it binds is not known. This sample is part of a study of CD8 T cells in ankylosing spondylitis. Overall study results and limits: Ankylosing spondylitis blood seemed to carry a telltale TCR beta motif made of several highly homologous variants.

TCRdb re-derived calls from the 5' RACE reads in MiXCR, one entry per CDR3 protein. There are about 230,000 distinct CDR3 sequences in the sample; less than 9.5% occur only once, and 4.8% lies in the top ten. Germline CDR1 is SNHLY and CDR2 is FYNNEI. Trimming at V came to 4 bases and at J to 7 bases, leaving 10 bases not matched to a gene. This CDR3 has 16 amino acids. The TCR originated in a female donor with ankylosing spondylitis or in good health (not recorded which). The source material was blood, either unsorted or a sorted T cell fraction (not recorded which). V gene TRBV2 combines with J gene TRBJ2-2, with 9 bases that match TRBD2. The CDR3 protein is CASSVGGLASGGELFF. Here the CDR3 DNA reads TGTGCCAGCAGTGTTGGGGGACTAGCTTCGGGCGGGGAGCTGTTTTTT.